This TCR beta chain was profiled in a study of cytomegalovirus exposure and HLA in healthy donors. Overall study: A previous analysis identified approximately 120 million unique TCR beta sequences derived from 180 million or so T cells. Findings and caveats of the study: The authors later found HLA-associated TCR beta chains more clonally expanded than equally common others. There were over 150 TCR beta chains listed as cytomegalovirus-associated.

This clone was counted only a few times. Its antigen is not known. PCR employed 60 Vbeta and 13 Jbeta primers. Authors' processing steps: A later analysis counted some 87 million unique TCR beta chains, around 10 million shared. Generated by immunoSEQ multiplex PCR, the TCRdb table keeps only in-frame clones and is missing some. The V and J calls and clone size come from that table; D and trimming were worked out from the DNA. The sample comprises 150,000 to 200,000 clones, about 12% of which are singletons, and approximately 7.8% rests with the top ten. Trimming stripped 2 bases from V and 7 bases from J, with 6 bases between. The CDR3 covers 11 residues. Looked up from germline, CDR1 is MNHNY and CDR2 is SVGAGI (reference sequence).

V is TRBV6-6 and J is TRBJ2-7, with D maybe TRBD2 (6 bases). Sequenced: PBMCs. The receptor comes from a middle-aged man in good health and CMV-seropositive. The CDR3 here is CASSYRGEQYV. Here the CDR3 DNA reads TGTGCCAGCAGTTACCGGGGGGAGCAGTACGTC.